The entry below describes one T cell receptor (beta chain). The CDR3 spans 15 residues. V lost 3 bases to trimming and J lost 4 bases, with 12 bases between them. This sample is part of a study of blood T cell repertoires in COVID-19. Looking at the study overall: Acute and convalescent COVID-19 samples came from the United States, Italy and Spain. Nucleic acid was either cDNA or gDNA, and it came from T cells, B-cell-depleted T cells, or PBMCs.

Libraries were prepared by immunoSEQ multiplex PCR; TCRdb keeps only in-frame clonotypes and omits some of them. The data contain about 150,000 clones, 83% of them singletons. The specimen was peripheral blood. The sequence was obtained from a woman older than 75 with acute or convalescent COVID-19. The chain has TRBV23-1 and TRBJ2-2; possible D gene TRBD1, 5 bases. TRBV23-1 is filed as an ORF, its function uncertain. The CDR3 is CASSHQGVVTGELFF. In DNA form, the CDR3 reads TGCGCCAGCAGTCATCAAGGGGTAGTCACCGGGGAGCTGTTTTTT.